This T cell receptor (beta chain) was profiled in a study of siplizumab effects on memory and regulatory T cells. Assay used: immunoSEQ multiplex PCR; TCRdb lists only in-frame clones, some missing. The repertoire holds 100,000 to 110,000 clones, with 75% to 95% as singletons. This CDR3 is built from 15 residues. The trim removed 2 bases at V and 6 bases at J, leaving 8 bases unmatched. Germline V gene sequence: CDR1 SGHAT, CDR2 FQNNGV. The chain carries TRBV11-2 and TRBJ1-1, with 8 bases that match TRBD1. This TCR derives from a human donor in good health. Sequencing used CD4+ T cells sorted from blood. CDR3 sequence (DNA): TGTGCCAGCAGCTTATACGGACAGGGAAGAGCTGAAGCTTTCTTT. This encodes CASSLYGQGRAEAFF.